What follows describes a single T cell receptor (beta chain). This CDR3 has 14 residues. V gave up 4 bases and J gave up 7 bases; unmatched junction bases: 2. Germline V CDR1 and CDR2: LGHDT, YNNKEL (reference sequence). The method was immunoSEQ multiplex PCR; TCRdb's version includes in-frame clones alone and lacks a portion of them. The sample carries 170,000 or so clones, roughly 94% recorded once. The sample is drawn from a study of control samples from healthy donors and cancer patients. The specimen sequenced was blood. The rearrangement joins TRBV3-1 (or the pseudogene TRBV3-2) to TRBJ1-6; 9 bases fit TRBD1. This receptor was taken from a woman aged 18-29 years in good health. CDR3: CASSLGTGNSPLHF. Here the CDR3 DNA reads TGTGCCAGCAGCCTGGGGACAGGGAATTCACCCCTCCACTTT.